This T cell receptor (beta chain) comes out of a study of T-cell reconstitution after alpha-beta-depleted transplantation in children. This clonotype turned up a few times. Its antigen is not known. The germline V gene has CDR1 SEHNR and CDR2 FQNEAQ (reference sequence). The CDR3 length is 14 residues. The V end was cut by 6 bases, the J end by 6 bases, with 14 bases between. During its preparation, the TCRbeta library received unique molecular identifiers. Each CDR3 protein is one row after TCRdb ran MiXCR on the PCR reads. The sample contains roughly 52,000 distinct CDR3 sequences, 5.8% of which appear only once. Points from the study as a whole: The origin of alpha-beta T cells about two months after transplant was reportedly several hundred expanded graft clones.

The chain joins TRBV7-9 to TRBJ1-4; D may be TRBD1 (6 bases). Sequenced here: PBMCs, mostly from graft donor cells, sampled 60 days after TCRalphabeta/CD19-depleted stem cell transplant. This clonotype was obtained from a female patient aged 2 to 10 who had a stem cell transplant for aplastic anemia, so the T cells may come from the graft donor. CDR3 loop: CASRRQVGDEKLFF. CDR3 bases: TGTGCCAGCAGGCGACAGGTCGGGGATGAAAAACTGTTTTTT. The variable domain in full, completed from reference TRBV7-9 and TRBJ1-4, reads DTGVSQNPRHKITKRGQNVTFRCDPISEHNRLYWYRQTLGQGPEFLTYFQNEAQLEKSRLLSDRFSAERPKGSFSTLEIQRTEQGDSAMYLCASRRQVGDEKLFFGSGTQLSVL.